The rows below give T cell receptor beta chains drawn from one sample of a study of blood T cell repertoires in COVID-19. This table comes from immunoSEQ multiplex PCR, and its TCRdb copy is limited to in-frame clones, with some not included. The sample consists of roughly 250,000 clones, approximately 86% of them appearing once. Material for sequencing was PBMCs or T cells enriched from blood (not recorded which). These receptors came from a woman aged 50 to 60 who had recovered from COVID-19. Each CDR3 is given with its conserved first and last residue. The order of the fields is J gene, clone size, D gene, V gene, CDR3 DNA, CDR3 protein. A D gene is named only where the DNA matches it firmly. Clone size is stated in some rows and not others, as once, few, many or a class when expanded.

>TRBJ2-5|once|TRBD2|TRBV4-1
TGCGCCAGCAGCCAAGCTTACCGGCGTGGCGGGAGTGAGACCCAGTACTTC
CASSQAYRRGGSETQYF
>TRBJ2-7|NA|TRBD1|TRBV6-5
TGTGCCAGCAGACGAGGGACAGGATACTACGAGCAGTACTTC
CASRRGTGYYEQYF
>TRBJ2-2|NA|TRBD2|TRBV9
TGTGCCAGCAGCGCGGGACTAGCGGGAGGGCCAGGGTCTCTTAGCGGGGAGCTGTTTTTT
CASSAGLAGGPGSLSGELFF
>TRBJ1-6|once|NA|TRBV7-9
TGTGCCAGCAGCTCCCTCACCACTCCTTCACCCCTCCACTTT
CASSSLTTPSPLHF
>TRBJ2-5|NA|TRBD2|TRBV28
TGTGCCAGCCGACTAGCGGGAGGAGAGACCCAGTACTTC
CASRLAGGETQYF
>TRBJ2-2|NA|TRBD2|TRBV27
TGTGCCAGCAGTACTAGCGGGAGGGGCACCGGGGAGCTGTTTTTT
CASSTSGRGTGELFF
>TRBJ2-7|NA|NA|TRBV4-1
TGCGCCAGCAGCCTCGCTTTGAGGGCGGGGATGTACGAGCAGTACTTC
CASSLALRAGMYEQYF
>TRBJ1-6|NA|TRBD1|TRBV5-1
TGCGCCAGCAGCTTAGGGACAGGGGGGACTTCACCCCTCCACTTT
CASSLGTGGTSPLHF
>TRBJ1-1|NA|TRBD1|TRBV18
TGTGCCAGCTCACCGGATACAGGGGGGGGAACTGAAGCTTTCTTT
CASSPDTGGGTEAFF
>TRBJ1-4|NA|NA|TRBV5-1
TGCGCCAGCAGCCAACGAGCATCAACAACTAATGAAAAACTGTTTTTT
CASSQRASTTNEKLFF
>TRBJ2-1|NA|TRBD2|TRBV11-3
TGTGCCAGCAGCTTAGATAGCGGGAGAATCGACAATGAGCAGTTCTTC
CASSLDSGRIDNEQFF
>TRBJ2-1|NA|TRBD1|TRBV6-6
TGTGCCAGCAGCCGATCCACCGGGACAGCCTACAATGAGCAGTTCTTC
CASSRSTGTAYNEQFF
>TRBJ2-1|NA|NA|TRBV3-1/TRBV3-2
TGTGCCAGCAGCCGCATCCTGCAGGGGAACGAGCAGTTCTTC
CASSRILQGNEQFF
>TRBJ2-2|once|NA|TRBV28
TGTGCCAGCAGTTCCTCCTGGACTGCGAACACCGGGGAGCTGTTTTTT
CASSSSWTANTGELFF
>TRBJ2-7|once|TRBD2|TRBV7-9
TGTGCCAGCAGCAAACTACTAGCGGGAGGGCCCTACGAGCAGTACTTC
CASSKLLAGGPYEQYF
>TRBJ1-1|NA|NA|TRBV6-6
TGTGCCAGCAGTTATCCACAGATGAACACTGAAGCTTTCTTT
CASSYPQMNTEAFF
>TRBJ2-1|NA|TRBD2|TRBV2
TGTGCCAGCAGCCTGCTAGCGGGGGTGAATGAGCAGTTCTTC
CASSLLAGVNEQFF
>TRBJ2-2|NA|NA|TRBV12-3/TRBV12-4
TGTGCCAGCAGTTTAGACAGGGCCGGGGAGCTGTTTTTT
CASSLDRAGELFF
>TRBJ2-5|NA|TRBD2|TRBV12-5
TGTGCTAGTGGCCTTTCGAGGACTAGCGGGAGAAGTCCCGGGAGGGCCCAGTACTTC
CASGLSRTSGRSPGRAQYF
>TRBJ1-2|NA|TRBD1|TRBV6-5
TGTGCCAGCAGTCGCCGGGACAGGGAGGACTATGGCTACACCTTC
CASSRRDREDYGYTF
>TRBJ2-3|NA|TRBD1|TRBV5-4
TGTGCCAGCAGTTCCGACAGGGGGTCAGATACGCAGTATTTT
CASSSDRGSDTQYF
>TRBJ1-5|NA|NA|TRBV9
TGTGCCAGCAGCGCCGAGCAGGGAGGTCAGCCCCAGCATTTT
CASSAEQGGQPQHF
>TRBJ2-5|NA|NA|TRBV19
TGTGCCAGTAGTATGAGCTCGGGGGAGACCCAGTACTTC
CASSMSSGETQYF
>TRBJ2-3|NA|TRBD2|TRBV6-2/TRBV6-3
TGTGCCAGCAGCTCTAGACTAGCGAGAAGCACAGATACGCAGTATTTT
CASSSRLARSTDTQYF
>TRBJ2-5|NA|NA|TRBV2
TGTGCCAGCAGTTCGAGCGAGACCCAGTACTTC
CASSSSETQYF
>TRBJ1-1|once|TRBD1|TRBV19
TGTGCCAGTAGTAAGGACAGGGTTAACACTGAAGCTTTCTTT
CASSKDRVNTEAFF
>TRBJ2-2|NA|TRBD2|TRBV11-3
TGTGCCAGCAGCTTAGGGGGACTAACATCCGGGGAGCTGTTTTTT
CASSLGGLTSGELFF
>TRBJ1-1|NA|TRBD1|TRBV7-9
TGTGCCAGCAGCGCAGGGGGCGCGTCCACTGAAGCTTTCTTT
CASSAGGASTEAFF
>TRBJ2-7|NA|NA|TRBV6-2/TRBV6-3
TGTGCCAGCAGTTACCCCCGAACTGGTAACCCCTACGAGCAGTACTTC
CASSYPRTGNPYEQYF
>TRBJ1-2|NA|TRBD1|TRBV7-9
TGTGCCAGCAGCGAGGACAGGGCATGGAACTATGGCTACACCTTC
CASSEDRAWNYGYTF
>TRBJ2-3|NA|NA|TRBV5-1
TGCGCCAGCAGCTTGGGTTTAAGCCCAGATACGCAGTATTTT
CASSLGLSPDTQYF
>TRBJ1-6|once|NA|TRBV7-9
TGTGCCAGCAGCCTTCGGGGGTTTTCACCCCTCCACTTT
CASSLRGFSPLHF
>TRBJ1-3|few|TRBD1|TRBV11-2
TGTGCCAGCAGCTTAGGTAAAGGGGGCACTCCTGGAAACACCATATATTTT
CASSLGKGGTPGNTIYF
>TRBJ2-7|NA|NA|TRBV27
TGTGCCAGCAGTCCCCTCATCCGACAGGCAACCTACGAGCAGTACTTC
CASSPLIRQATYEQYF
>TRBJ2-3|NA|NA|TRBV29-1
TGCAGCGCTGAGGCGGGCACAGATACGCAGTATTTT
CSAEAGTDTQYF
>TRBJ1-1|NA|TRBD1|TRBV27
TGTGCCAGTACAACAGGGGCCAACACTGAAGCTTTCTTT
CASTTGANTEAFF
>TRBJ2-7|NA|TRBD1|TRBV5-1
TGCGCCAGCAGCCCGCAGCAGGGGGCCTCCTACGAGCAGTACTTC
CASSPQQGASYEQYF
>TRBJ2-4|NA|NA|TRBV12-1
TGTGCCAGCAGCTTTGATACTCCAGCGCGCCCAGACGAGGACAAAAACATTCAGTACTTC
CASSFDTPARPDEDKNIQYF
>TRBJ2-1|NA|NA|TRBV5-1
TGCGCCAGCAGCTCCCCCGGGAGCTCCTACAATGAGCAGTTCTTC
CASSSPGSSYNEQFF
>TRBJ1-5|NA|TRBD1|TRBV27
TGTGCCAGCAGTTTAATCAGGGGGGATCAGCCCCAGCATTTT
CASSLIRGDQPQHF
>TRBJ2-1|NA|TRBD2|TRBV7-7
TGTGCTAGCAGCCCGGGACTAGCGGGAGGGGATGAGCAGTTCTTC
CASSPGLAGGDEQFF
>TRBJ2-1|NA|NA|TRBV7-2
TGTGCCAGCAGCTTAGAAGCCAATGAGCAGTTCTTC
CASSLEANEQFF
>TRBJ2-1|once|NA|TRBV6-5
TGTGCCACAAAACGGGAGACCTACAATGAGCAGTTCTTC
CATKRETYNEQFF
>TRBJ1-5|once|NA|TRBV19
TGTGCCAGTACTAAACAGGACACCCCTTTACAGCCCCAGCATTTT
CASTKQDTPLQPQHF
>TRBJ1-5|NA|TRBD1|TRBV12-5
TGTGCTAGTGGTTTGGCAGGGGGGCAGCCCCAGCATTTT
CASGLAGGQPQHF
>TRBJ2-5|once|TRBD2|TRBV28
TGTGCCAGCAGGCGGCTAGCGGATACGTACCAAGAGACCCAGTACTTC
CASRRLADTYQETQYF
>TRBJ1-5|NA|TRBD1|TRBV18
TGTGCCAGCTCACCAAAGCAGGGGGCGATAATGTTGGATCAGCCCCAGCATTTT
CASSPKQGAIMLDQPQHF
>TRBJ1-5|few|NA|TRBV27
TGTGCCAGCAGCCGGACACCCCATAGCAATCAGCCCCAGCATTTT
CASSRTPHSNQPQHF
>TRBJ2-3|NA|TRBD2|TRBV5-1
TGCGCCAGCAGCTTCCAATGGACTAGCGGGAGAGGGGCAACAGATACGCAGTATTTT
CASSFQWTSGRGATDTQYF
>TRBJ2-7|NA|TRBD2|TRBV7-2
TGTGCCAGCAGCTTAAGCGGGAGTTGGGTCGAGCAGTACTTC
CASSLSGSWVEQYF